This T cell receptor (beta chain) is drawn from a study of blood T cell repertoires in COVID-19. Germline V gene lookup returns CDR1 MGHRA and CDR2 YSYEKL. V shed 6 bases, J shed 5 bases, and the junction held 9 bases outside the gene matches. The CDR3 has 15 residues. The authors' processing: For nucleated cells, counts were estimated from reference gene primer amplification. Produced via immunoSEQ multiplex PCR; TCRdb's table is partial and in-frame only. V, J and clone size derive from that table, while D and trimming were established from the DNA sequence. The table records tens of thousands of clones, 65% to 90% of them present only once.

The clonotype comes from a man between 35 and 55 years old with acute or convalescent COVID-19. What was sequenced was peripheral blood. The chain couples TRBV4-1 to TRBJ2-2, with 7 bases aligning to TRBD2. CDR3 nucleotide sequence: TGCGCCAGCAGTCCCAGCGGGGCGGGTACCGGGGAGCTGTTTTTT. This encodes CASSPSGAGTGELFF.